Following are 30 T cell receptor beta chains from one sample sequenced in a study of CD8 T cells in ankylosing spondylitis. TCRdb reprocessed the 5' RACE reads with MiXCR, giving one entry per CDR3 protein. The sample shows about 64,000 distinct CDR3 sequences, 6.2% of them seen only once. Material for sequencing was synovial fluid, either unsorted or a sorted T cell fraction (not recorded which). These receptors were taken from a male donor with ankylosing spondylitis.

In its sample, this clonotype was seen a few times. This chain uses TRBV21-1 with TRBJ1-5. TRBV21-1 is noted as a pseudogene. The CDR3 is 17 amino acids. For the CDR3, the DNA is TGTGCCAGCAGCCAGGGATGGGCACCCGAGGGCAATCAGCCCCAGCATTTT. It is translated as CASSQGWAPEGNQPQHF.

This clonotype came up many times. As DNA, the CDR3 is TGTGCCAGCAGTTTCGCCTCCAGACGAGCCTACGAGCAGTACTTC. Translation: CASSFASRRAYEQYF. This sequence joins TRBV27 and TRBJ2-7; D is undetermined. Germline CDR1 reads MNHEY; CDR2 reads SMNVEV (reference sequence). This CDR3 spans 15 amino acids. The V and J ends lost 3 bases and 2 bases respectively, with 14 bases between them.

J is TRBJ2-2 and V is TRBV2, with 8 bases identical to TRBD1. This CDR3 has 16 amino acids. Per the germline V gene, CDR1 is SNHLY and CDR2 is FYNNEI. Trimming at V came to 3 bases and at J to 0 bases, leaving 3 bases not matched to a gene. The CDR3 spells CASSETGASNTGELFF. The CDR3 nucleotides read TGTGCCAGCAGTGAGACAGGGGCGTCGAACACCGGGGAGCTGTTTTTT. Complete variable domain (other parts from reference TRBV2 and TRBJ2-2): EPEVTQTPSHQVTQMGQEVILRCVPISNHLYFYWYRQILGQKVEFLVSFYNNEISEKSEIFDDQFSVERPDGSNFTLKIRSTKLEDSAMYFCASSETGASNTGELFFGEGSRLTVL.

CDR3 sequence: CASSLEGTLPPSHF. CDR3 sequence (DNA): TGTGCCAGCAGCTTGGAGGGGACGCTTCCTCCGTCGCATTTT. V gene TRBV5-5 combines with J gene TRBJ1-5, with TRBD1 as a possible D gene (5 bases). Germline CDR1 and CDR2: SGHKS and YYEKEE (reference sequence). The CDR3 extends over 14 amino acids. Trimming shortened V by 0 bases and J by 15 bases, and 19 bases separated the two germline ends.

Ten or more counts support this clonotype. The J gene is TRBJ2-7, the V gene TRBV29-1, with TRBD2 as a possible D gene (5 bases). This CDR3 has 13 amino acids. CDR1 and CDR2 (germline): SQVTM, ANQGSEA. Trimming removed 5 bases at V and 2 bases at J, with 13 bases between. DNA for the CDR3: TGCAGCGTTTCGGAATTCGGGACCTACGAGCAGTACTTC. As protein: CSVSEFGTYEQYF.

In its sample, this clonotype was seen many times. V is TRBV11-1 and J is TRBJ2-2; D is ambiguous. Between the trimmed V and J ends, which lost 3 bases and 0 bases, there was a span of 14 bases. Germline values: CDR1 SGHAT, CDR2 FQDESV (reference sequence). The length of the CDR3 is 17 residues. The CDR3 DNA reads TGTGCCAGCAGCTTGAATGTACTAAACGCGAACACCGGGGAGCTGTTTTTT. Amino acids: CASSLNVLNANTGELFF.

This clonotype occurred many times. The chain combines TRBV7-3 with TRBJ2-1; 10 bases are a match to TRBD2. V shed 2 bases, J shed 6 bases, and the junction held 13 bases outside the gene matches. Germline V lookup: CDR1 SGHTA, CDR2 FQGTGA. The CDR3 runs 18 residues. In DNA, the CDR3 is TGTGCCAGCAGCTTAGGGGTTAATGTAGCGGGAGGCTCCAATGAGCAGTTCTTC. This sequence encodes CASSLGVNVAGGSNEQFF.

This clonotype was recorded at least ten times. The gene calls are TRBV10-3 and TRBJ2-3; TRBD2 matches at 8 bases. Germline CDR1 and CDR2: ENHRY and SYGVKD. This CDR3 contains 14 residues. The CDR3 spells CAITSERETDTQYF. The CDR3 DNA reads TGTGCGATAACTAGCGAGCGGGAGACAGATACGCAGTATTTT.

This clonotype was found many times. Here the CDR3 reads CASSLAQVQSTYNEQFF. CDR3 nucleotide sequence: TGCGCCAGCAGCTTGGCCCAGGTCCAATCGACCTACAATGAGCAGTTCTTC. The genes are TRBV5-1 and TRBJ2-1; no clear D. V was pared by 0 bases and J by 2 bases, with 15 bases between. Per germline, CDR1 SGHRS and CDR2 YFSETQ. This CDR3 contains 17 residues.

A word on this clonotype: Given a much more abundant clone one base away, this may be a read error. The chain employs TRBV7-9 and TRBJ2-2, with D unclear. This CDR3 spans 16 amino acids. Germline CDR1 SEHNR, CDR2 FQNEAQ (reference sequence). The V gene lost 3 bases and the J gene lost 0 bases, with 11 bases spanning the gap. DNA of the CDR3: TGTGCCAGCAGCTTTGGTTTTAGCCCGAACACCGGGGAGCTGTTTTTT. Translation: CASSFGFSPNTGELFF.

V usage is TRBV7-8 and J usage is TRBJ1-4, with TRBD1 as a possible D gene (6 bases). V was shortened by 0 bases and J by 8 bases, with 13 bases between the two germline ends. From germline, CDR1 is SGHVS and CDR2 FQNEAQ. The CDR3 sequence is 15 residues long. CDR3 sequence: CASSLARRGGEKLFF. The CDR3 nucleotides are TGTGCCAGCAGCTTAGCGCGCAGGGGAGGAGAAAAACTGTTTTTT.

This clonotype was found many times. The chain has TRBV28 and TRBJ2-3; D ambiguous. Germline lookup yields CDR1 MDHEN and CDR2 SYDVKM. Trimming took off 7 bases at V and 2 bases at J, with 7 bases between the two ends. The CDR3 length is 12 residues. The CDR3 is CASTYNTDTQYF. The CDR3 nucleotides are TGTGCCAGCACCTACAACACAGATACGCAGTATTTT.

This clonotype was found a few times. The chain has TRBV2 and TRBJ2-5; 11 bases are a match to TRBD2. The germline CDR1 and CDR2 sequences are SNHLY and FYNNEI. This CDR3 is built from 15 residues. J gave up 5 bases and V 7 bases, and 9 bases lay outside the gene matches. CDR3 sequence: CASKQLTSGSETQYF. Here the CDR3 DNA reads TGTGCCAGCAAACAATTAACTAGCGGGAGTGAGACCCAGTACTTC.

This clonotype was recorded many times. This chain joins TRBV2 and TRBJ2-5; no firm D call. The V gene lost 7 bases and the J gene lost 5 bases, with 14 bases spanning the gap. The CDR3 has 13 residues. Germline V CDR1 and CDR2: SNHLY, FYNNEI. The CDR3 nucleotides are TGTGCCAGCAACCTAGGGTGGATGGAGACCCAGTACTTC. This codes for CASNLGWMETQYF.

This clonotype was counted a few times. The chain recombines TRBV20-1 with TRBJ2-1, with a tentative D call TRBD2 (5 bases). The CDR3 spans 12 residues. V lost 5 bases, J lost 6 bases, and 11 bases lay in between. The V gene's germline CDR1 is DFQATT and CDR2 SNEGSKA (reference sequence). CDR3 amino acids: CSAWYSGNEQFF. The CDR3 nucleotides read TGCAGTGCTTGGTACAGCGGCAATGAGCAGTTCTTC.

This clonotype was counted many times. This rearrangement joins TRBV28 to TRBJ2-3; TRBD2 matches at 11 bases. Germline CDR1 is MDHEN and CDR2 is SYDVKM. The CDR3 covers 17 residues. J gave up 5 bases and V 6 bases, and 13 bases lay outside the gene matches. This CDR3 reads CASRTHSGRAGLDTQYF. The DNA of the CDR3 is TGTGCCAGCAGGACCCATAGCGGGAGGGCCGGGTTAGATACGCAGTATTTT.

This clonotype was counted between two and nine times. The chain links TRBV4-2 to TRBJ2-7; TRBD2 matches at 8 bases. CDR1 and CDR2 from the germline V gene are LGHNA and YNFKEQ. J lost 0 bases, V lost 8 bases, and 18 bases had no gene match. CDR3 size: 18 residues. CDR3 region: CASYPDGRAGSSSYEQYF. The CDR3 nucleotides are TGTGCCAGCTACCCCGACGGGAGGGCCGGGTCGAGCTCCTACGAGCAGTACTTC.

This clonotype has a handful of counts. The chain uses TRBV27 and TRBJ1-5; D is undetermined. This CDR3 spans 16 amino acids. Germline CDR1 reads MNHEY; CDR2 reads SMNVEV (reference sequence). Trimming left V 6 bases short and J 2 bases short, with 17 bases between. DNA for the CDR3: TGTGCCAGCAGGCCGAGAAGGGCGGAGGGCAATCAGCCCCAGCATTTT. Its translation is CASRPRRAEGNQPQHF.

This clonotype was seen repeatedly, ten times or more. The J gene is TRBJ2-1, the V gene TRBV5-1, with D possibly TRBD2 on 6 matching bases. CDR3 length: 12 amino acids. With 10 bases removed from V and 6 bases from J, the gap between germline ends came to 14 bases. Germline V gives CDR1 SGHRS, CDR2 YFSETQ. The CDR3 loop reads CAGAFSGNEQFF. The DNA for the CDR3 is TGCGCCGGAGCCTTTAGCGGCAATGAGCAGTTCTTC.

There are a few counts of this clonotype. The DNA for the CDR3 is TGTGCCAGCAGCCCTAACGCGGGCCGACGGACTACGATGCAGTACTTC. This sequence encodes CASSPNAGRRTTMQYF. V is TRBV5-5 and J is TRBJ2-7, with a weak D call TRBD2 (6 bases). CDR1 and CDR2 from the germline V gene are SGHKS and YYEKEE (reference sequence). The CDR3 contains 16 residues. Trimming left V 4 bases short and J 9 bases short, with 26 bases between.

In this sample, this clonotype turned up many times. The genes are TRBV7-3 and TRBJ2-3; D is undetermined. Trimming left V 3 bases short and J 2 bases short, with 6 bases between. The germline gives CDR1 SGHTA, CDR2 FQGTGA. This CDR3 spans 13 amino acids. DNA for the CDR3: TGTGCCAGCAGCTTCACCACCACAGATACGCAGTATTTT. This sequence encodes CASSFTTTDTQYF.

This clonotype was observed many times. The rearrangement uses TRBV30 and TRBJ1-1; D is ambiguous. Per the germline V gene, CDR1 is GTSNPN and CDR2 is SVGIG (reference sequence). The CDR3 length is 12 residues. V was cut by 2 bases and J by 4 bases, with 8 bases left in between. CDR3 residues: CAWSPVFTEAFF. CDR3 in DNA: TGTGCCTGGAGTCCCGTCTTCACTGAAGCTTTCTTT.

This clonotype was picked up many times. The chain carries TRBV5-1 and TRBJ2-2; 7 bases are a match to TRBD1. V was pared by 7 bases and J by 6 bases, with 9 bases of the junction left unmatched. There are 14 residues in the CDR3. The germline V gene encodes CDR1 SGHRS and CDR2 YFSETQ. DNA of the CDR3: TGCGCCAGCCAGGGAGACAGGGAGTCCGGGGAGCTGTTTTTT. Translated: CASQGDRESGELFF.

The chain recombines TRBV6-1 with TRBJ1-1, with D unclear. The CDR3 totals 14 residues. Germline CDR1 is MNHNS and CDR2 is SASEGT. Trimming stripped 5 bases from V and 4 bases from J, with 14 bases between. The DNA for the CDR3 is TGTGCCAGCAGTACCGGGCCTTCCGGCACTGAAGCTTTCTTT. Its protein product is CASSTGPSGTEAFF.

The DNA for the CDR3 is TGTGCCAGCAGTTCGCACAGGGGGGCCGTAGAGGAAGCTTTCTTT. Translation gives CASSSHRGAVEEAFF. V gene TRBV28 combines with J gene TRBJ1-1, with 8 bases aligning to TRBD1. Germline loops: CDR1 MDHEN, CDR2 SYDVKM. V trimming: 4 bases; J trimming: 8 bases; junction bases outside the gene matches: 12. CDR3 length: 15 amino acids.

Many counts were recorded for this clonotype. CDR3 DNA sequence: TGCAGCGTTGCATCTGACCCAAACACCTACGAGCAGTACTTC. Translating gives CSVASDPNTYEQYF. The J gene is TRBJ2-7, the V gene TRBV29-1; D gene unclear. CDR1 and CDR2 from the germline V gene are SQVTM and ANQGSEA. The CDR3 has 14 residues. The germline V and J ends were trimmed by 4 bases and 2 bases, with 15 bases remaining between them.

This clonotype has at least ten counts. The V gene is TRBV4-2, the J gene TRBJ2-7; 8 nucleotides agree with TRBD2. This CDR3 is built from 15 residues. The trim removed 0 bases at V and 2 bases at J, leaving 3 bases unmatched. Germline V CDR1 and CDR2: LGHNA, YNFKEQ. The CDR3 loop is CASSQDTAGAYEQYF. In DNA form, the CDR3 reads TGTGCCAGCAGCCAAGATACAGCGGGAGCCTACGAGCAGTACTTC.

This clonotype was observed a few times. The rearrangement joins TRBV7-3 to TRBJ2-5; 8 nucleotides line up with TRBD1. The V and J ends lost 5 bases and 2 bases, in that order; junction bases with no gene match: 4. Germline values: CDR1 SGHTA, CDR2 FQGTGA. The CDR3 sequence is 14 residues long. The CDR3 sequence is CASSINRGQETQYF. The CDR3 region has the DNA TGTGCCAGCAGCATTAACAGGGGGCAAGAGACCCAGTACTTC.

This clonotype appeared many times. V gene TRBV5-5 combines with J gene TRBJ2-2; a possible D gene is TRBD2 (5 bases). V lost 4 bases to trimming and J lost 1 base, with 11 bases between them. The CDR3 extends over 15 amino acids. Germline CDR1 reads SGHKS; CDR2 reads YYEKEE (reference sequence). In DNA form, the CDR3 reads TGTGCCAGCAGCAGGACTGTTAAGAACACCGGGGAGCTGTTTTTT. It yields the protein CASSRTVKNTGELFF.

The chain couples TRBV11-1 to TRBJ1-3; the D gene is possibly TRBD1 (5 bases). Trimming pared 3 bases from V and 1 base from J, leaving 19 bases between. Germline CDR1 is SGHAT and CDR2 is FQDESV (reference sequence). This CDR3 has 18 residues. CDR3 sequence reads: CASSLMGQGAFSGNTIYF. The CDR3 region has the DNA TGTGCCAGCAGCTTGATGGGGCAGGGCGCCTTTTCTGGAAACACCATATATTTT.